These T cell receptor beta chains were read from a single sample in a study of long-term antiretroviral therapy in people with HIV. Repertoires were generated with immunoSEQ multiplex PCR, while TCRdb's copy carries only in-frame clones and drops some. The table has fewer than 20,000 clones, approximately 90% seen once. The source was unsorted PBMCs, collected 6.9 years after starting antiretroviral therapy. These receptors were obtained from a man between 50 and 59 years old with HIV. The CDR3 runs from the conserved cysteine through the conserved F or W. Clone size appears in some rows only: once, few, many, or a class for an expanded clone.

NA	TRBV7-3	CASSVSRLNEQFF
NA	TRBV7-6	CASSSITSGLGETQYF
NA	TRBV7-3	CASSVDGNQPQHF
NA	TRBV27	CASSLLGGNQPQHF
NA	TRBV6-6	CASSYGTGNTGELFF
NA	TRBV5-1	CASSLSGGSTEAFF
NA	TRBV4-2	CASSQAAGMDGNTIYF
NA	TRBV4-3	CASSQDLRTVPAQHF
NA	TRBV21-1	CASSKRTVNYEQYF
NA	TRBV5-1	CASSLLSGSTDTQYF
NA	TRBV9	CASSLTLGGLAGGPSYNEQFF
NA	TRBV30	CAWSGTAVNSPLHF
NA	TRBV7-2	CASSLPGSDQPQHF
NA	TRBV14	CASRRQGVGTEAFF
NA	TRBV19	CASSIGQGGQYGEQYF
NA	TRBV9	CASSPRGKGAGEKLFF
once	TRBV10-3	CAISSGQGVWVEQYF
NA	TRBV7-2	CASSLMGSYEQYF
once	TRBV18	CASSPRNEETQYF
NA	TRBV5-4	CASSLMGGTEAFF
few	TRBV27	CASSLGGRDFTTDTQYF
NA	TRBV6-5	CASTRSLYEQYF
NA	TRBV6-6	CATSQRATNQPQHF
NA	TRBV15	CATSRDEAGVAGELFF
NA	TRBV27	CASSSGVSNQPQHF
NA	TRBV11-2	CASSLDPSRSYGYTF
NA	TRBV6-9	CASSSNTEAFF
NA	TRBV4-3	CASSQDSSGQGAKSGELFF
NA	TRBV5-1	CASSFGRANTGELFF
NA	TRBV6-5	CASSSLAGGAYEQFF
NA	TRBV27	CASSRPTGVGQETQYF
NA	TRBV5-3	CARSLTERTYEQYF
NA	TRBV6-5	CASSYSSGYGEQYF
NA	TRBV7-3	CASSLRIGSNEQFF
NA	TRBV6-4	CASSLTSGSMNEQFF
NA	TRBV29-1	CSVDSRTGGLGITEAFF
NA	TRBV11-2	CASRGTSGRAPYNEQFF